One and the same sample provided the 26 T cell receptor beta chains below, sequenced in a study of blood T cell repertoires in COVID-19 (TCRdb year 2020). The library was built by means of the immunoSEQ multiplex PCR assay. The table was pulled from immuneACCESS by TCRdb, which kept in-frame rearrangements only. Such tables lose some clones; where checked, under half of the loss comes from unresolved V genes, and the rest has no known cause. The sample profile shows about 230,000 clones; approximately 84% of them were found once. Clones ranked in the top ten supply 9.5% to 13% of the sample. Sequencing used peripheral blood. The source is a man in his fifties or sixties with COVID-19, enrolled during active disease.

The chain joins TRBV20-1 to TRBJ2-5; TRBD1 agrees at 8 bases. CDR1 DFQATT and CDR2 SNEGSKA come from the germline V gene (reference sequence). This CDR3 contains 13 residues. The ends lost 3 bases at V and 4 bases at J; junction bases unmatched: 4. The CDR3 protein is CSASLRGRETQYF. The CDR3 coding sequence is TGCAGTGCTAGTCTCAGGGGGCGAGAGACCCAGTACTTC.

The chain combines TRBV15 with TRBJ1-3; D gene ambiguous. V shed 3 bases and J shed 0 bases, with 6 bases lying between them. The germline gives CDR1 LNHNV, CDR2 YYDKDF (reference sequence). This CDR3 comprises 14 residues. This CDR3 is CATSSVSSGNTIYF. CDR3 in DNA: TGTGCCACCAGCAGCGTTAGCTCTGGAAACACCATATATTTT.

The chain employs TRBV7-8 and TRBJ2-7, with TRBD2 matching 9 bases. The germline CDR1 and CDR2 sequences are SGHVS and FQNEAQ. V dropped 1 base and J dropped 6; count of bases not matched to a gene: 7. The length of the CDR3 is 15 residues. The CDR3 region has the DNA TGTGCCAGCAGCTTAGTGGGCGGGAGGGAACCCGAGCAGTACTTC. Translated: CASSLVGGREPEQYF.

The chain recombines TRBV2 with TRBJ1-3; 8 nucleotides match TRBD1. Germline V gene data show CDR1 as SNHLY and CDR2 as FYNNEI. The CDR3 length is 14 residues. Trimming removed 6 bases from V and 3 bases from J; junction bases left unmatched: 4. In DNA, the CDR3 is TGTGCCAGCAGACCCACAGGGGGTGGAAACACCATATATTTT. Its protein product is CASRPTGGGNTIYF.

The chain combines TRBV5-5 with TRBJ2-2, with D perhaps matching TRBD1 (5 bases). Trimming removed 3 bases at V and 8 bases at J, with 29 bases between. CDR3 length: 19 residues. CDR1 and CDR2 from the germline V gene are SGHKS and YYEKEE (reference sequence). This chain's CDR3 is CASSSESHWQDNTRGELFF. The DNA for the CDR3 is TGTGCCAGCAGCTCCGAGTCCCATTGGCAGGACAATACCAGGGGGGAGCTGTTTTTT. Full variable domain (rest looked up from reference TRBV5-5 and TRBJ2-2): DAGVTQSPTHLIKTRGQQVTLRCSPISGHKSVSWYQQVLGQGPQFIFQYYEKEERGRGNFPDRFSARQFPNYSSELNVNALLLGDSALYLCASSSESHWQDNTRGELFFGEGSRLTVL.

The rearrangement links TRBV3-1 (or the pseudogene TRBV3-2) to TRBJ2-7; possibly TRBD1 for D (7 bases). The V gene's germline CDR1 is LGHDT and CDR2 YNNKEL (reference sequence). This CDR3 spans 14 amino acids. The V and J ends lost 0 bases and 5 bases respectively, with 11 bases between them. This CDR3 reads CASSQEQGRHEQYF. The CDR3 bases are TGTGCCAGCAGCCAAGAACAGGGGAGGCACGAGCAGTACTTC.

In nucleotides, the CDR3 is TGTGCCAGCAGTTACTCGTCTTCGGGTGGTGAGCAGTTCTTC. Its translation: CASSYSSSGGEQFF. The rearrangement joins TRBV6-5 to TRBJ2-1; no definite D call. The germline V and J ends were trimmed by 0 bases and 9 bases, with 12 bases remaining between them. Looked up from germline, CDR1 is MNHEY and CDR2 is SVGAGI. The CDR3 length is 14 residues.

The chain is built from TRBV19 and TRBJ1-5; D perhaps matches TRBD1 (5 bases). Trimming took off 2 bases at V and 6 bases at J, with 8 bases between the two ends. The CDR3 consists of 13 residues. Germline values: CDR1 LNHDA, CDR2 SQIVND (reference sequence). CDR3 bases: TGTGCCAGTAGTATACACAGGACTCAGCCCCAGCATTTT. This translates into CASSIHRTQPQHF.

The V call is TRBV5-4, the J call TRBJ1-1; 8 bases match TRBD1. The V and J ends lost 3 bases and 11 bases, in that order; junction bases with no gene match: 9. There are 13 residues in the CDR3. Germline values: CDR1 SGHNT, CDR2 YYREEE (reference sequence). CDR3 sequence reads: CASSSGTGVAAFF. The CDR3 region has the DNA TGTGCCAGCAGCTCCGGGACAGGCGTTGCGGCTTTCTTT.

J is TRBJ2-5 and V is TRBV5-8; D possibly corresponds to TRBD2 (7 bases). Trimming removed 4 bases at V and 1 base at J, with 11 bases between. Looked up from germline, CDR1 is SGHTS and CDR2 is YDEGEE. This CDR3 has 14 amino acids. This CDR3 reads CASSRGARQETQYF. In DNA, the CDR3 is TGTGCCAGCAGCCGGGGGGCCCGCCAAGAGACCCAGTACTTC.

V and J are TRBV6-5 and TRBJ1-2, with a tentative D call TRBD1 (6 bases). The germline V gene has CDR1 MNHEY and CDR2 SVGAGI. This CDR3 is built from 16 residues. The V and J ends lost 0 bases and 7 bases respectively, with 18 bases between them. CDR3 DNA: TGTGCCAGCAGTTACTCGGTGGGGGCAGGTCGGGTTGGCTACACCTTC. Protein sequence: CASSYSVGAGRVGYTF.

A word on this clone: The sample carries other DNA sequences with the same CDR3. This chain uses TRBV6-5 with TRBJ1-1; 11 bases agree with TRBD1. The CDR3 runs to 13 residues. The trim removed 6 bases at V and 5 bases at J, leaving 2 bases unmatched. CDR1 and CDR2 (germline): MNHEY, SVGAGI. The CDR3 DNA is TGTGCCAGCAGGGACAGGGGGCTGACTGAAGCTTTCTTT. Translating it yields CASRDRGLTEAFF.

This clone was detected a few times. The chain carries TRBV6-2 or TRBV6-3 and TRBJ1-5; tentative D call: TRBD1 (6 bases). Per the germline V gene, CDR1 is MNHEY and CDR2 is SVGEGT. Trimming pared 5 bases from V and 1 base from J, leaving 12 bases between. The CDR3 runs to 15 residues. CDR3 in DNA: TGTGCCAGCAGTATGGGGGCGCAGAGCAATCAGCCCCAGCATTTT. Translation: CASSMGAQSNQPQHF.

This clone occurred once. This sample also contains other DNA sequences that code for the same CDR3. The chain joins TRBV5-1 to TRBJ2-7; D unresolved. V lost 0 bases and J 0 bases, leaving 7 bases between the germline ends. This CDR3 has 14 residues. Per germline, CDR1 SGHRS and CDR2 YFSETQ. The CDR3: CASSLDSLSYEQYF. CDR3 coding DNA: TGCGCCAGCAGCTTGGACAGCCTCTCCTACGAGCAGTACTTC.

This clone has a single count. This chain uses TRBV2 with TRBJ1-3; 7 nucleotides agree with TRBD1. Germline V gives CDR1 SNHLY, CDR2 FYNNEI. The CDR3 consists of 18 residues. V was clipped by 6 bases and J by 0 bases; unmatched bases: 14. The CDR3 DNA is TGTGCCAGCAGGAGAAGAGGGACAGCCCGGAGCTCTGGAAACACCATATATTTT. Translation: CASRRRGTARSSGNTIYF.

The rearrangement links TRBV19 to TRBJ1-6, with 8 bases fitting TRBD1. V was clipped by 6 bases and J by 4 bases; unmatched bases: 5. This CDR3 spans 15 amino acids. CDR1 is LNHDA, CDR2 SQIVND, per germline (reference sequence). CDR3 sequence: CASREGQAYNSPLHF. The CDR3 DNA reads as TGTGCCAGTAGGGAGGGACAGGCATATAATTCACCCCTCCACTTT.

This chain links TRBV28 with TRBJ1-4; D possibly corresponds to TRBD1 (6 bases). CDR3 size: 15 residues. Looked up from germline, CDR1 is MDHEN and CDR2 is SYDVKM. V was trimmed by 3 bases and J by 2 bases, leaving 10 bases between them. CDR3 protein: CASSLFQGTNEKLFF. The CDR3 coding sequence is TGTGCCAGCAGTTTGTTTCAGGGGACTAATGAAAAACTGTTTTTT.

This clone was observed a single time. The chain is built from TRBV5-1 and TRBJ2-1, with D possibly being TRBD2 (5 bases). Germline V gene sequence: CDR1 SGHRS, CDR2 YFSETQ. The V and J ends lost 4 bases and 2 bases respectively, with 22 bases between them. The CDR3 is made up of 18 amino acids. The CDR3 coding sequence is TGCGCCAGCAGCCAACTTAGTGGTTCGGGGTACGCCTACAATGAGCAGTTCTTC. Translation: CASSQLSGSGYAYNEQFF.

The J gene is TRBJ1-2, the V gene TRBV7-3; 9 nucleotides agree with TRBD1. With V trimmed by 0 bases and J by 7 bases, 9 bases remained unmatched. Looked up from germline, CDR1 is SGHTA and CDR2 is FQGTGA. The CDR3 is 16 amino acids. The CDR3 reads CASSLTGDRERGGYTF. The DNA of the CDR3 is TGTGCCAGCAGCTTAACGGGGGACAGGGAACGGGGTGGCTACACCTTC.

Here the CDR3 reads CASSLPQSYEQYF. The CDR3 DNA reads TGTGCCAGCAGCTTGCCACAATCCTACGAGCAGTACTTC. The chain carries TRBV11-2 and TRBJ2-7; no clear D gene. Germline V CDR1 and CDR2: SGHAT, FQNNGV. The CDR3 runs 13 residues. Between the trimmed V and J ends, which lost 3 bases and 1 base, there was a span of 7 bases. Full variable domain (rest looked up from reference TRBV11-2 and TRBJ2-7): EAGVAQSPRYKIIEKRQSVAFWCNPISGHATLYWYQQILGQGPKLLIQFQNNGVVDDSQLPKDRFSAERLKGVDSTLKIQPAKLEDSAVYLCASSLPQSYEQYFGPGTRLTVT.

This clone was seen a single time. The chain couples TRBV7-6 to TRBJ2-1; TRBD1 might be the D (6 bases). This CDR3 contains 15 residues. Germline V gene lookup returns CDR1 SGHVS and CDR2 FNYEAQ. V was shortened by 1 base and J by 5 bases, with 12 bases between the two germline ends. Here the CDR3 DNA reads TGTGCCAGCAGCTTAGGAAACAGGGCGGACAATGAGCAGTTCTTC. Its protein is CASSLGNRADNEQFF. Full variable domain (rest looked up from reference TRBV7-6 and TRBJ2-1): GAGVSQSPRYKVTKRGQDVALRCDPISGHVSLYWYRQALGQGPEFLTYFNYEAQQDKSGLPNDRFSAERPEGSISTLTIQRTEQRDSAMYRCASSLGNRADNEQFFGPGTRLTVL.

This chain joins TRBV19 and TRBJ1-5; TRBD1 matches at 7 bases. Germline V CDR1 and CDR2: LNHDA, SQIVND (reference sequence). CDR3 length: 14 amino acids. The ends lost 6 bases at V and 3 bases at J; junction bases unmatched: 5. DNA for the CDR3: TGTGCCAGTAGGCCGGACAGGAACAATCAGCCCCAGCATTTT. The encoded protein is CASRPDRNNQPQHF.

The CDR3 spells CASRAGLPGDEQYF. CDR3 bases: TGTGCCAGCAGAGCGGGACTCCCAGGGGACGAGCAGTACTTC. The chain recombines TRBV2 with TRBJ2-7; TRBD2 is a possible D gene (7 bases). The CDR3 is 14 residues long. CDR1 SNHLY and CDR2 FYNNEI come from the germline V gene. Between the trimmed V and J ends, which lost 6 bases and 5 bases, there was a span of 17 bases.

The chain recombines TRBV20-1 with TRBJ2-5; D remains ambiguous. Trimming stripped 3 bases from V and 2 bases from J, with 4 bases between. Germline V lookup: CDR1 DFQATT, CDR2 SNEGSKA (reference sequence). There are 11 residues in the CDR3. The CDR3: CSASPQETQYF. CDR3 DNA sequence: TGCAGTGCTAGCCCACAAGAGACCCAGTACTTC.

This chain's CDR3 is CASRGDSRNTEAFF. CDR3 sequence (DNA): TGTGCCAGCAGGGGGGACAGTCGGAACACTGAAGCTTTCTTT. This rearrangement joins TRBV2 to TRBJ1-1; 7 nucleotides match TRBD1. The CDR3 is 14 amino acids. After removal of 6 bases from V and 1 base from J, the junction contained 5 bases not matched to a gene. Germline lookup yields CDR1 SNHLY and CDR2 FYNNEI.

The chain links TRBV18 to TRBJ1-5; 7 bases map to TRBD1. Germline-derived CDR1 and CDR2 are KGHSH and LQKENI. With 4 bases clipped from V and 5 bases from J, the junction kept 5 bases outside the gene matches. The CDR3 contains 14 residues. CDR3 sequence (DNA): TGTGCCAGCTCACATGACAGGGTAGATCAGCCCCAGCATTTT. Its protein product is CASSHDRVDQPQHF.